This entry concerns a single TCR beta chain. What this receptor recognizes is not known. Base qualities are not recorded, but no much larger clone differs from it by a single base. This sample was taken from a study of blood T cell repertoires in COVID-19 (dated by TCRdb to 2020 to 2021). In terms of the full investigation: The collaborator samples originated in the United States, Italy and Spain and spanned the acute and convalescent phases of COVID-19. The material from the prospective study consisted of cDNA or gDNA derived from T cells, B-cell-depleted T cells, or PBMCs. Deeply sampled blood TCRbeta repertoires from subjects exposed to, actively infected with, or recovered from COVID-19 were included in the dataset. The repertoires were released in a freely available public database intended as a resource for research on the immune response to SARS-CoV-2. The samples were drawn from two sources: the first 160 participants of the ongoing ImmuneRACE study, and approximately 1,300 subjects contributed by 6 global collaborators. Nearly every sample came with metadata listing a de-identified subject ID, COVID-19 status, age in years and sex. Where available, HLA class I and class II types were taken from metadata supplied by the sample provider and were not determined by assay-based typing.

V gives up 2 bases and J gives up 9 bases, and the segment between their germline ends measures 9 bases. The CDR3 runs 12 residues from the cysteine to the phenylalanine. Here the CDR3 DNA is all that survives: 36 bases in frame from base 1. Via the germline V gene, CDR1 is SGHTS and CDR2 YDEGEE. Participants in the prospective study were aged roughly 18 to 95 years, lived in 20 to 30 United States geographic areas, and enrolled through a virtual design. In the prospective study, cohorts were assigned on the basis of participant-reported clinical history obtained from a screening survey and a study questionnaire. ImmuneRACE Cohort 3 recovered participants were defined by two consecutive negative NP/OP PCR tests, healthcare professional clearance, or symptom resolution. In the prospective study, mobile phlebotomists collected whole blood, serum and a nasopharyngeal or oropharyngeal swab from each participant. Prospective study participants could optionally give additional blood draws and questionnaires over a roughly 2-month period. Blood samples from the prospective study were shipped frozen or at room temperature prior to DNA extraction.

The investigation overall reported the following: The quantity of clinical and demographic metadata differed by source and by participant and was supplied without curation.

TCRbeta CDR3 regions were amplified from genomic DNA by means of the immunoSEQ Assay, a bias-controlled multiplex PCR. The published analysis was carried out like this. Within the assay, amplification of reference gene primers was used to estimate how many nucleated cells each sample contained. To quantify the absolute abundance of each unique TCRbeta CDR3 rearrangement, sequence reads were collapsed and filtered. For each sample, productive Simpson clonality was calculated as the square root of Simpson's diversity index over productive rearrangements. In its TCRdb copy, this immuneACCESS table keeps in-frame sequences only and misses some clones. Where compared with another copy, unresolved V genes explain less than half of these, and the others have no known cause. V, J and clone size are those of that table, while D and trimming were read from the DNA. The sample contains around 280,000 clones, around nine tenths of them found a single time. Jointly, the top ten make up about 5.7% of the sample.

The specimen sequenced was PBMCs or T cells enriched from blood (not recorded which). The clonotype comes from a woman in her thirties or forties who had recovered from COVID-19. The chain is made from TRBV5-8 and TRBJ2-1; no D segment can be confidently identified. The CDR3 loop reads CASSFIRSEQFF. Read as DNA, the sequence is TGTGCCAGCAGCTTCATCCGGTCTGAGCAGTTCTTC.